This is a list of T cell receptor beta chains from one sample in a study of blood T cell repertoires in COVID-19. Produced via immunoSEQ multiplex PCR; TCRdb's table is partial and in-frame only. Of 180,000 or so clones listed, approximately 90% are singletons. Sequenced sample: peripheral blood. These receptors were taken from a young woman with acute or convalescent COVID-19. Both conserved end residues are part of each CDR3. D genes are given only for firm matches. For some rows the clone size is stated as once, few or many, or as a class when expanded; others skip it.

j_gene | v_gene | d_gene | abundance | CDR3nt | CDR3aa
TRBJ2-4 | TRBV5-1 | TRBD1 | - | TGCGCCAGCAGCTTACAGGGGGCTGGAAACATTCAGTACTTC | CASSLQGAGNIQYF
TRBJ2-1 | TRBV7-2 | TRBD2 | once | TGTGCCAGCAGCGCTCTAGCGGGGGCCTACAATGAGCAGTTCTTC | CASSALAGAYNEQFF
TRBJ1-2 | TRBV28 | - | - | TGTGCCAGCAGTTTACAGACATATGAGGGCTACACCTTC | CASSLQTYEGYTF
TRBJ2-1 | TRBV5-1 | - | - | TGCGCCAGCAGCCGAACGCCCACTGAAAATGAGCAGTTCTTC | CASSRTPTENEQFF
TRBJ1-1 | TRBV9 | TRBD1 | - | TGTGCCAGCAGCGTCAGGGGGCACACTGAAGCTTTCTTT | CASSVRGHTEAFF
TRBJ2-7 | TRBV30 | TRBD1 | few | TGTGCCTGGAGAGGTCAGGGGGCGGTGAACGAGCAGTACTTC | CAWRGQGAVNEQYF
TRBJ1-2 | TRBV20-1 | - | - | TGCAGTGCGTGGGAGACCTATGGCTACACCTTC | CSAWETYGYTF
TRBJ2-5 | TRBV2 | - | - | TGTGCCAGCAATCGGGAGACCCAGTACTTC | CASNRETQYF
TRBJ2-1 | TRBV15 | TRBD2 | - | TGTGCCACCTCCGCGGGGGGGACTAGTGGAAATGAGCAGTTCTTC | CATSAGGTSGNEQFF
TRBJ1-2 | TRBV20-1 | - | - | TGCAGTGCCAGTAACTATGGCTACACCTTC | CSASNYGYTF
TRBJ2-7 | TRBV28 | TRBD2 | - | TGTGCCAGCAGTGATATAGCGGGAGTGTACGAGCAGTACTTC | CASSDIAGVYEQYF
TRBJ2-2 | TRBV5-6 | - | few | TGTGCCAGCAGCTTCTCCCCTTCGAACACCGGGGAGCTGTTTTTT | CASSFSPSNTGELFF
TRBJ2-3 | TRBV28 | - | - | TGTGCCTCCCGGACGGGAAACACAGATACGCAGTATTTT | CASRTGNTDTQYF
TRBJ2-7 | TRBV5-1 | - | - | TGCGCCAGCAGCTACTCCGGGACTTCGAACGAGCAGTACTTC | CASSYSGTSNEQYF
TRBJ2-2 | TRBV5-1 | - | - | TGCGCCAGCAGCGAATCTCGGGCCGGGGAGCTGTTTTTT | CASSESRAGELFF
TRBJ1-1 | TRBV7-6 | TRBD1 | - | TGTGCCAGCAGCCCAGGGGGGAACACTGAAGCTTTCTTT | CASSPGGNTEAFF
TRBJ1-1 | TRBV5-1 | - | - | TGCGCCAGCAGCTTGGCCCGGGGAATGAACACTGAAGCTTTCTTT | CASSLARGMNTEAFF
TRBJ2-1 | TRBV21-1 | - | - | TGTGCCAGCGGGGAATCCGGGACAGGAGATGAGCAGTTCTTC | CASGESGTGDEQFF
TRBJ2-3 | TRBV4-2 | TRBD1 | - | TGTGCCAGCAGCCAAGATACGGGACAGGGCTCAGATACGCAGTATTTT | CASSQDTGQGSDTQYF
TRBJ2-7 | TRBV7-9 | - | - | TGTGCCAGCAGCTTAGCGGCCGAGCAGTACTTC | CASSLAAEQYF
TRBJ2-3 | TRBV4-2 | - | - | TGTGCCAGCAGCCAAGATCCAGGGGGGTGGCAGTATTTT | CASSQDPGGWQYF
TRBJ1-4 | TRBV4-2 | - | few | TGTGCCAGCAGCGCCTGGGCGAATGAAAAACTGTTTTTT | CASSAWANEKLFF
TRBJ1-3 | TRBV3-1/TRBV3-2 | - | - | TGTGCCAGCAGCCAAGAAGCGGGGAACTCTGGAAACACCATATATTTT | CASSQEAGNSGNTIYF
TRBJ2-1 | TRBV30 | TRBD2 | - | TGTGCCTGGAACCAGCGGGAGAGTAATGAGCAGTTCTTC | CAWNQRESNEQFF
TRBJ1-4 | TRBV30 | - | - | TGTGCCTGGAGTTCCGATCCCCGGGGTTCAAAACTGTTTTTT | CAWSSDPRGSKLFF
TRBJ1-2 | TRBV7-5 | - | few | TGTGCCAGAAGCGCTCCGGGGTCTAACTATGGCTACACCTTC | CARSAPGSNYGYTF
TRBJ2-7 | TRBV5-5 | TRBD1 | - | TGTGCCAGCAGAGGGACAGGGGGGGAGCAGTACTTC | CASRGTGGEQYF
TRBJ1-4 | TRBV6-6 | - | - | TGTGCCAGCAGTTACTCACCGACAGCCCTGCTTATCTTT | CASSYSPTALLIF
TRBJ2-7 | TRBV3-1/TRBV3-2 | TRBD2 | few | TGTGCCAGCAGCCAACCGACTAGCGCAAACTACGAGCAGTACTTC | CASSQPTSANYEQYF
TRBJ2-7 | TRBV7-8 | TRBD2 | - | TGTGCCAGCAGCTTAGGGGTAGCGGGAGGGTCTGGTGAGCAGTACTTC | CASSLGVAGGSGEQYF
TRBJ2-4 | TRBV20-1 | - | - | TGCAGTGCGGCTAAAAACATTCAGTACTTC | CSAAKNIQYF
TRBJ2-6 | TRBV2 | - | once | TGTGCCAGCTGGGGGCAGGGAAATTCTGGGGCCAACGTCCTGACTTTC | CASWGQGNSGANVLTF
TRBJ2-2 | TRBV20-1 | - | - | TGCAGTGCTAGAGTGAGCGGGGAGCTGTTTTTT | CSARVSGELFF
TRBJ2-1 | TRBV7-2 | TRBD2 | - | TGTGCCAGCAGCCTTCGTAGCGGGAGCTCCTACAATGAGCAGTTCTTC | CASSLRSGSSYNEQFF
TRBJ2-1 | TRBV18 | TRBD2 | - | TGTGCCAGCTCACCAGAGGGGAGGGGAAAACACAATGAGCAGTTCTTC | CASSPEGRGKHNEQFF
TRBJ1-2 | TRBV19 | - | - | TGTGCCAGTAGTTTCCCAGGGACTAAAGCTAACTATGGCTACACCTTC | CASSFPGTKANYGYTF
TRBJ1-2 | TRBV6-6 | - | - | TGTGCCAGCACAGCTAACTATGGCTACACCTTC | CASTANYGYTF